This TCR beta chain derives from a study of neurological immune-mediated disorders. At the level of the study: The disease course was relapsing-remitting in 31 and secondary progressive in 3 of the 34 multiple sclerosis patients.

TCRdb recomputed calls from the 5' RACE reads with MiXCR, one row per CDR3 protein. The sample has about 65,000 distinct CDR3 sequences; 3.5% to 5% are singletons. CDR1 and CDR2 from the germline V gene are SGDLS and YYNGEE. The trim removed 4 bases at V and 6 bases at J, leaving 19 bases unmatched. CDR3 size: 18 residues. A total of 2 million PBMCs stored at -80 degrees C provided the unsorted libraries. This clonotype was observed many times. Its antigen is not known. Study conclusions and caveats: The greatest degree of TCR clonal expansion was observed in HTLV-1-associated myelopathy, with the lowest in multiple sclerosis, below that of healthy controls.

The source of this sequence is a man aged 50-59 years with multiple sclerosis. The sample consisted of PBMCs. The chain recombines TRBV9 with TRBJ1-1; 9 nucleotides line up with TRBD1. The CDR3 spells CASSNPGGGDRDFAEAFF. The DNA for the CDR3 is TGTGCCAGCAGCAACCCTGGCGGGGGGGACAGGGATTTCGCTGAAGCTTTCTTT.